These T cell receptor beta chains were read from a single sample in a study of shared clonotypes between healthy human individuals. Profiled with immunoSEQ multiplex PCR; TCRdb holds only in-frame clones, not every one. Of millions of clones listed, 85% to 95% are singletons. The sequenced sample consisted of naive CD4+ T cells from PBMCs. The receptors come from a man in his late teens or twenties in good health. Some clones in this sample may be carry-over from other donors' samples. Both conserved end residues are part of each CDR3. D genes are given only for firm matches. Clone size appears in some rows only: once, few, many, or a class for an expanded clone.

d_gene	len	v_gene	j_gene	abundance	CDR3aa	CDR3nt
-	16	TRBV19	TRBJ2-2	-	CASSMSGTRGTGELFF	TGTGCCAGTAGTATGAGCGGAACCCGGGGCACCGGGGAGCTGTTTTTT
-	15	TRBV27	TRBJ2-7	-	CASSSRVTKTYEQYF	TGTGCCAGCAGTTCCCGGGTAACCAAAACCTACGAGCAGTACTTC
-	15	TRBV2	TRBJ2-5	-	CASSPNRGSPGTQYF	TGTGCCAGCAGCCCGAATCGTGGCAGCCCAGGGACCCAGTACTTC
TRBD2	14	TRBV19	TRBJ2-7	-	CASSVIAGSYEQYF	TGTGCCAGTAGTGTTATAGCGGGGTCCTACGAGCAGTACTTC
TRBD2	17	TRBV29-1	TRBJ2-5	-	CSVDHLLAGKIQETQYF	TGCAGCGTTGATCATCTTCTAGCGGGAAAGATTCAAGAGACCCAGTACTTC
-	15	TRBV2	TRBJ2-5	-	CASSGSWTLQETQYF	TGTGCCAGCAGTGGGTCCTGGACTTTACAAGAGACCCAGTACTTC
-	15	TRBV6-5	TRBJ2-6	-	CASSYLGLGANVLTF	TGTGCCAGCAGTTACTTGGGTTTGGGGGCCAACGTCCTGACTTTC
-	17	TRBV2	TRBJ2-1	-	CASIRQGPSSSYNEQFF	TGTGCCAGCATAAGGCAGGGACCCTCTAGCTCCTACAATGAGCAGTTCTTC
TRBD1	14	TRBV4-2	TRBJ2-2	-	CASSTQGASSQLFF	TGTGCCAGCAGCACACAGGGGGCTAGCTCTCAGCTGTTTTTT
-	12	TRBV9	TRBJ1-2	-	CASSVAGGGYTF	TGTGCCAGCAGCGTAGCGGGCGGGGGCTACACCTTC
-	13	TRBV5-1	TRBJ2-7	-	CASSRRDSYEQYF	TGCGCCAGCAGCCGCAGGGACTCCTACGAGCAGTACTTC
TRBD1	14	TRBV28	TRBJ1-1	-	CASRSPGRGLVAFF	TGTGCCAGCAGATCACCGGGCAGGGGGTTAGTTGCTTTCTTT
-	14	TRBV18	TRBJ1-1	few	CASSPLALNTEAFF	TGTGCCAGCTCACCACTGGCCCTGAACACTGAAGCTTTCTTT
-	15	TRBV2	TRBJ1-4	-	CASSVWTHGNEKLFF	TGTGCCAGCAGTGTTTGGACACATGGGAATGAAAAACTGTTTTTT
-	15	TRBV5-6	TRBJ1-1	-	CASRRTGGMNTEAFF	TGTGCCAGCAGACGAACGGGAGGTATGAACACTGAAGCTTTCTTT
TRBD1	14	TRBV11-3	TRBJ1-2	-	CASSKGQGNYGYTF	TGTGCCAGCAGCAAAGGACAGGGTAACTATGGCTACACCTTC
-	15	TRBV7-2	TRBJ2-7	-	CASSSQGPRSYEQYF	TGTGCCAGCAGCTCCCAGGGGCCTCGCAGCTACGAGCAGTACTTC
TRBD1	16	TRBV4-1	TRBJ2-7	-	CASSQDPWTGGDEQYF	TGCGCCAGCAGCCAAGATCCCTGGACAGGGGGAGACGAGCAGTACTTC
TRBD1	16	TRBV11-2	TRBJ2-7	-	CASSLGPWDRDHEQYF	TGTGCCAGCAGCTTAGGCCCCTGGGACAGGGACCACGAGCAGTACTTC
-	12	TRBV2	TRBJ2-2	-	CASRSGAGELFF	TGTGCCAGCAGGTCGGGTGCCGGGGAGCTGTTTTTT
-	16	TRBV10-3	TRBJ1-2	-	CAISEIIRGTNYGYTF	TGTGCCATCAGTGAGATAATCCGGGGGACAAACTATGGCTACACCTTC
-	13	TRBV19	TRBJ1-1	-	CASSTQVGTEAFF	TGTGCCAGTAGTACCCAAGTGGGCACTGAAGCTTTCTTT